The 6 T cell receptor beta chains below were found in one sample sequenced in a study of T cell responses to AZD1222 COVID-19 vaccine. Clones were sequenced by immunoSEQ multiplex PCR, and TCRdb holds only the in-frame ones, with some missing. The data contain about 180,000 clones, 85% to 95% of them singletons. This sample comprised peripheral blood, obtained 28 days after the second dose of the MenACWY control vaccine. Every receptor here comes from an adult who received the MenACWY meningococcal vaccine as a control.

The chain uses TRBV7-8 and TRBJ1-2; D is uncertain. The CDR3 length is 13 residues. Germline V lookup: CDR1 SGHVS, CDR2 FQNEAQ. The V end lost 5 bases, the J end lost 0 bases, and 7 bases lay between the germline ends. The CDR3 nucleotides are TGTGCCAGCAGCCCAGATTCTAACTATGGCTACACCTTC. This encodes CASSPDSNYGYTF.

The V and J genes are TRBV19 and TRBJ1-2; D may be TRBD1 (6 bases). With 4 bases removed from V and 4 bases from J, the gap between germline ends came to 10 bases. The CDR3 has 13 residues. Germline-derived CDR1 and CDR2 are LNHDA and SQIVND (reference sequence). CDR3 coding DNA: TGTGCCAGTAGTACAGGGGTAGGCTATGGCTACACCTTC. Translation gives CASSTGVGYGYTF.

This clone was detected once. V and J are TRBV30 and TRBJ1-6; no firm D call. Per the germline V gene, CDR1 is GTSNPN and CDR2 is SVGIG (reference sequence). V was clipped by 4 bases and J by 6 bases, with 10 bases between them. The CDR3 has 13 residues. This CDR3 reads CAWTRQFNSPLHF. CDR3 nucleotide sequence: TGTGCCTGGACGCGGCAGTTTAATTCACCCCTCCACTTT.

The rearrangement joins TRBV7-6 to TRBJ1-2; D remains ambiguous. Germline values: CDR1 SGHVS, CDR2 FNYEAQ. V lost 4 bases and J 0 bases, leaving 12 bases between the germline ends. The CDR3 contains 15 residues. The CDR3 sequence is CASSSARSANYGYTF. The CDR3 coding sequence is TGTGCCAGCAGCTCCGCCCGGTCTGCTAACTATGGCTACACCTTC.

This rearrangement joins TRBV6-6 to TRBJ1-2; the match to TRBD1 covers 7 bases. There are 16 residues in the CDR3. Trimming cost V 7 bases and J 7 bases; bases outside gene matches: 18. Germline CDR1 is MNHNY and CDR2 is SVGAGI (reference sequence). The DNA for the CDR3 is TGTGCCAGCATCAATGGGGGCCGGCAGGGGGTTGCTGGCTACACCTTC. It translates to CASINGGRQGVAGYTF.

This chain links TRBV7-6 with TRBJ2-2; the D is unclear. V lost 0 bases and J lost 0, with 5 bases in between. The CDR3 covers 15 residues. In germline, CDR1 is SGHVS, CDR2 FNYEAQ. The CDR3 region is CASSLADANTGELFF. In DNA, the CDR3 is TGTGCCAGCAGCTTAGCGGACGCGAACACCGGGGAGCTGTTTTTT.